This T cell receptor (beta chain) was found in a study of naive and memory T cell subsets. Study-level results: Naive repertoires, especially CD8, held a few larger clonotypes, possibly memory cells re-expressing CD45RA.

The table lists this clonotype with a few counts. The antigen is undetermined. This CDR3 has 18 amino acids. Trimming at V came to 4 bases and at J to 2 bases, leaving 18 bases not matched to a gene. Germline V gives CDR1 SGHKS, CDR2 YYEKEE (reference sequence). CMV status came from CD4+ IFNgamma after overnight CMV lysate stimulation. Cells stained for CD3, CD4, CD8, CD45RA and CD27 were sorted into four subsets. Both TRBC1 and TRBC2 were covered by a beta constant-region primer of two equimolar oligonucleotides. The ligated cDNA underwent four PCR rounds using SP2 and nested alpha and beta constant-region primers. TCRdb re-analysed the UMI-ligation and nested PCR reads in MiXCR, keeping a single row per CDR3 protein. The sample records about 150,000 distinct CDR3 sequences, over 20% being singletons.

The gene calls are TRBV5-5 and TRBJ2-7; 7 positions match TRBD1. Sequenced material: naive CD4+ T cells from blood. This TCR was sampled from a human donor in good health. The CDR3 DNA reads TGTGCCAGCAGCCTCACGGGACAGCGGACCCCTTGGACCTACGAGCAGTACTTC. It encodes CASSLTGQRTPWTYEQYF.